This record looks at one T cell receptor (beta chain) sequence and its context. Its antigen target is currently unknown. No per-base quality is available; no much larger clone lies one base away. A second Seattle source provided samples from volunteer blood donors who had recovered from COVID-19. The collaborating institutions used their own protocols to collect whole blood in K2EDTA tubes. For TCRbeta analysis, collaborator samples were shipped as frozen whole blood, as isolated PBMCs, or as DNA extracted from either sample type. The data were taken from a study of blood T cell repertoires in COVID-19 (dated by TCRdb to 2019 to 2021). As for the study more broadly: The collaborator samples originated in the United States, Italy and Spain and spanned the acute and convalescent phases of COVID-19. The material from the prospective study consisted of cDNA or gDNA derived from T cells, B-cell-depleted T cells, or PBMCs. Deeply sampled blood TCRbeta repertoires from subjects exposed to, actively infected with, or recovered from COVID-19 were included in the dataset. The repertoires were made available in a free public database intended to serve as a resource for research on the immune response to SARS-CoV-2. Samples were obtained from the ongoing ImmuneRACE study (first 160 participants) and from 1,200 or so subjects provided by 6 global collaborators. Nearly every sample came with metadata listing a de-identified subject ID, COVID-19 status, age in years and sex. Where available, HLA class I and class II types were obtained from metadata supplied by the sample provider rather than from assay-based typing.

General findings and caveats noted by the study authors: How much clinical and demographic metadata was included differed by source and by participant, and the metadata was provided uncurated.

The immunoSEQ Assay, a bias-controlled multiplex PCR, was used to amplify TCRbeta CDR3 regions from genomic DNA. Regarding the original processing steps: The number of nucleated cells in each sample was estimated from the amplification of reference gene primers within the assay. To quantify the absolute abundance of each unique TCRbeta CDR3 rearrangement, sequence reads were collapsed and filtered. Productive Simpson clonality was computed per sample as the square root of Simpson's diversity index over productive rearrangements. As stored in TCRdb, this immuneACCESS dataset retains in-frame rearrangements with V and J assigned. A fraction of the clones does not appear; measured against another copy, unresolved V genes explain less than half of the discrepancy, and the remainder lacks a known reason. V and J calls and clone size are those listed in that table; D and trimming were worked out from the DNA. This sample comprises 150,000 to 200,000 clones, under 80% of them detected only once. About 13% of the sample belongs to the ten largest clones.

V gives up 7 bases and J gives up 5 bases, and the segment between their germline ends measures 11 bases. The CDR3 measures 12 amino acids from cysteine to phenylalanine. This entry keeps only the CDR3 DNA: 36 bases, framed from base 1. From the germline V gene, CDR1 is MNHEY and CDR2 is SVGAGI. The receptor chain draws on TRBV6-5 and TRBJ2-5; the D gene cannot be resolved reliably. This TCR came from a man aged 45-65 years who had recovered from COVID-19. Input material: peripheral blood. DNA sequence: TGTGCCAGCAATCCCAGTTTTGAGACCCAGTACTTC. Translation gives CASNPSFETQYF.